The rows below give T cell receptor beta chains drawn from one sample of a study of blood T cell repertoires in COVID-19. TCRdb keeps only in-frame clones here, not all; method: immunoSEQ multiplex PCR. The profile shows about 390,000 clones, approximately 87% of them singletons. Sequences were obtained from PBMCs or T cells enriched from blood (not recorded which). These receptors were collected from a woman between 50 and 59 years old who had recovered from COVID-19. CDR3s include the opening cysteine and the closing phenylalanine or tryptophan. Fields, in order: V gene, CDR3 protein.

TRBV19 | CASSPTSGSLAKNIQYF
TRBV2 | CASSELVRGGEQFF
TRBV7-9 | CASSYSGTASTDTQYF
TRBV7-2 | CASTPGILYGYTF
TRBV4-1 | CASRRTGGSNQPQHF
TRBV5-1 | CASSIAGQPAYGYTF
TRBV4-3 | CASSQVPGVYNEQFF
TRBV5-6 | CASSLAGDQPQHF
TRBV7-3 | CASSPGVSGGDYEQFF
TRBV7-9 | CASSHRPRSDTEAFF
TRBV29-1 | CSVGRVVGTEAFF
TRBV15 | CATSLTRTREQFF
TRBV30 | CAWSVHGQGAGGGVSWTGELFF
TRBV18 | CASSPLVGQGLTPLHF
TRBV28 | CASSFGQYGYTF
TRBV6-6 | CASSSGLGAAFF
TRBV24-1 | CATSGTGDSYGYTF
TRBV27 | CASSLYHRTGLVNTEAFF
TRBV3-1/TRBV3-2 | CASSRQGKTGNTIYF
TRBV29-1 | CSATSGGPLPYEQYF
TRBV6-2/TRBV6-3 | CASSNGRGQPQHF
TRBV12-5 | CASGLVDHSSGGATDTQYF
TRBV28 | CASSLSLSNSPLHF
TRBV7-8 | CASSPRPGEQRAGELFF
TRBV28 | CASSLLHTEDSPLHF
TRBV14 | CASSQLTSLTEAFF
TRBV27 | CASSLSQGTYEQYF
TRBV5-6 | CASSPHPTGGFYNEQFF
TRBV6-2/TRBV6-3 | CASSHGQGPLNEQFF
TRBV2 | CASSDGTGGRVHWGYTF
TRBV6-6 | CASSWGEYGYGYTF
TRBV5-1 | CASSPVRGADTEAFF
TRBV10-1 | CASRTSGGVQETQYF
TRBV5-4 | CASSSGLAGGYVNEQFF
TRBV7-9 | CASSLLNLQGKGYTF
TRBV5-8 | CASSRDLGRGGRNGYTF
TRBV25-1 | CASRRGGRDNEQFF
TRBV6-1 | CASSDWDTSRHGYTF
TRBV4-1 | CASSQGQFGEKLFF
TRBV4-3 | CASSQGGGGSNQPQHF
TRBV7-3 | CASNVLDF
TRBV30 | CAWTGKGPDTQYF
TRBV19 | CASSESWSTEAFF
TRBV5-6 | CASSYDRGNTIYF
TRBV29-1 | CSVGGRVTEAFF
TRBV5-6 | CASSGTGFEQYF
TRBV28 | CASSSSGDGSYEQYF
TRBV7-8 | CASSKTDRAYYGYTF
TRBV7-2 | CASSPLVKNTEAFF
TRBV5-5 | CASSLGGQGADQPQHF
TRBV6-5 | CASSYSGITGEEKLFF
TRBV2 | CASSERGQGEAFF
TRBV30 | CAWSVGGRDYGYTF